The 27 T cell receptor beta chains below were found in one sample sequenced in a study of read filtering for tumor transcriptome and immune sequencing. The library was built from 400 ng RNA with molecular barcoded adaptors for alpha/delta and beta/gamma chains. Via MiXCR, TCRdb re-called the reads, giving one row per CDR3 protein. The data show 15,000 to 20,000 distinct CDR3 sequences, with 22% seen just once and under 30% held by the top ten. The sample comprised a population of CD138-negative cells sorted from bone marrow. The receptors derive from a donor aged 40 or older with multiple myeloma.

This clonotype was seen a handful of times. As DNA, the CDR3 is TGTGCCAGTAGGCGGCAGGGGGCAATGCGCTTGAACACTGAAGCTTTCTTT. Amino acid sequence: CASRRQGAMRLNTEAFF. The V gene is TRBV19, the J gene TRBJ1-1, with 8 bases matching TRBD1. Unmatched junction bases numbered 12, after V lost 6 bases and J lost 0 bases. The germline CDR1 and CDR2 sequences are LNHDA and SQIVND (reference sequence). The CDR3 contains 17 residues.

This clonotype has at least ten counts. V and J are TRBV7-9 and TRBJ1-1, with D unresolved. The CDR3 is 13 amino acids. CDR1 and CDR2 (germline): SEHNR, FQNEAQ (reference sequence). V was trimmed by 2 bases and J by 0 bases, leaving 4 bases between them. CDR3 sequence (DNA): TGTGCCAGCAGCTTACCTATGAACACTGAAGCTTTCTTT. Translating it yields CASSLPMNTEAFF.

This clonotype was found a few times. The J gene is TRBJ2-3, the V gene TRBV5-1, with D uncertain. The CDR3 extends over 15 amino acids. Germline-derived CDR1 and CDR2 are SGHRS and YFSETQ. The ends were cut back, 0 bases at V and 0 bases at J, with 8 bases in the middle. Written as DNA, the CDR3 is TGCGCCAGCAGCTTGGCCCTAACTAGCACAGATACGCAGTATTTT. Encoded protein: CASSLALTSTDTQYF.

The table lists this clonotype with a count of one. The J gene is TRBJ2-3, the V gene TRBV24-1, with 7 nucleotides matching TRBD2. The germline V gene has CDR1 KGHDR and CDR2 SFDVKD. This CDR3 contains 14 residues. V shed 4 bases and J 4 bases; nucleotides not matched to a gene: 4. The chain's CDR3 is CATSEAGSADTQYF. In DNA, the CDR3 is TGTGCCACCAGTGAAGCGGGGAGCGCAGATACGCAGTATTTT.

The sample holds many counts of this clonotype. This chain uses TRBV7-6 with TRBJ1-1; D may be TRBD1 (5 bases). The V end was cut by 5 bases, the J end by 6 bases, with 13 bases between. Germline assignment: CDR1 SGHVS and CDR2 FNYEAQ. This CDR3 has 13 residues. This CDR3 is CASSRVQGSEAFF. DNA for the CDR3: TGTGCCAGCAGCCGGGTCCAGGGTTCTGAAGCTTTCTTT.

The chain carries TRBV27 and TRBJ2-5; D uncertain. The ends were cut back, 2 bases at V and 5 bases at J, with 6 bases in the middle. There are 12 residues in the CDR3. From germline, CDR1 is MNHEY and CDR2 SMNVEV (reference sequence). The CDR3, as DNA: TGTGCCAGCAGTTTAAAGAGGGAGACCCAGTACTTC. Its protein product is CASSLKRETQYF.

This clonotype was picked up many times. This chain joins TRBV20-1 and TRBJ2-2; TRBD1 matches 7 bases. Germline CDR1 reads DFQATT; CDR2 reads SNEGSKA (reference sequence). The CDR3 has 13 residues. V was clipped by 8 bases and J by 1 base; unmatched bases: 4. The CDR3 bases are TGCAGTCAGGACAGGAGGAACACCGGGGAGCTGTTTTTT. Amino acids: CSQDRRNTGELFF.

This clonotype was counted between two and nine times. The chain is built from TRBV24-1 and TRBJ2-2; 8 bases map to TRBD1. The CDR3 length is 19 residues. V lost 0 bases to trimming and J lost 2 bases; unmatched junction nucleotides: 10. Germline lookup yields CDR1 KGHDR and CDR2 SFDVKD. The CDR3 region is CATSDLGRGRGRNTGELFF. DNA of the CDR3: TGTGCCACCAGTGATTTGGGCAGAGGCAGGGGGCGTAACACCGGGGAGCTGTTTTTT.

This clonotype showed up many times. This chain connects TRBV28 to TRBJ2-3; no reliable D call. V lost 6 bases, J lost 0 bases, and 13 bases lay in between. Germline V CDR1 and CDR2: MDHEN, SYDVKM. The CDR3 sequence is 15 residues long. The CDR3 sequence is CASRRRLSSTDTQYF. The CDR3 coding sequence is TGTGCCAGCAGGCGACGGCTTTCTAGCACAGATACGCAGTATTTT.

This clonotype occurred many times. The rearrangement uses TRBV28 and TRBJ1-1; D call uncertain. This CDR3 contains 12 residues. The germline CDR1 and CDR2 sequences are MDHEN and SYDVKM. Trimming cost V 3 bases and J 10 bases, with 12 bases left between them. The CDR3 reads CASSFGFKRAFF. In DNA form, the CDR3 reads TGTGCCAGCAGTTTCGGTTTCAAACGAGCTTTCTTT.

This clonotype was counted ten times or more. V is TRBV30 and J is TRBJ2-1, with 7 bases identical to TRBD1. Germline V lookup: CDR1 GTSNPN, CDR2 SVGIG (reference sequence). The CDR3 runs 13 residues. V shed 4 bases, J shed 10 bases, and the junction held 10 bases outside the gene matches. CDR3 protein: CAWKTEGAWEQFF. CDR3 nucleotides: TGTGCCTGGAAAACTGAGGGGGCCTGGGAGCAGTTCTTC.

This clonotype qualifies as medium-sized (0.01 to 0.1%). The rearrangement links TRBV18 to TRBJ1-1, with 10 bases matching TRBD1. The germline gives CDR1 KGHSH, CDR2 LQKENI. The CDR3 runs to 15 residues. The V segment lost 3 bases and the J segment 1 base; nucleotides outside the gene matches: 2. The CDR3 reads CASSPRTGGNTEAFF. CDR3 sequence (DNA): TGTGCCAGCTCACCGCGGACAGGGGGGAACACTGAAGCTTTCTTT. The full variable domain, completed using reference TRBV18 and TRBJ1-1, is NAGVMQNPRHLVRRRGQEARLRCSPMKGHSHVYWYRQLPEEGLKFMVYLQKENIIDESGMPKERFSAEFPKEGPSILRIQQVVRGDSAAYFCASSPRTGGNTEAFFGQGTRLTVV.

This clonotype was observed once. It may be a read error: a sequence one base away is much more abundant. The rearrangement links TRBV12-3 or TRBV12-4 to TRBJ1-1, with D possibly being TRBD1 (6 bases). The CDR3 loop spans 13 amino acids. In DNA, the CDR3 is TGTGCCAGCAGACCCAACAGGGTCACTGAAACTTTCTTT. It translates to CASRPNRVTETFF.

This clonotype showed up many times. This sequence joins TRBV28 and TRBJ2-7; D is ambiguous. CDR1 and CDR2 (germline): MDHEN, SYDVKM. V lost 8 bases to trimming and J lost 4 bases, with 18 bases between them. CDR3 size: 14 residues. The CDR3 here is CASGEVLTSYEQYF. For the CDR3, the DNA is TGTGCCAGCGGTGAGGTACTGACTTCATACGAGCAGTACTTC.

V is TRBV28 and J is TRBJ2-7; the D gene is possibly TRBD2 (6 bases). V lost 6 bases, J lost 3 bases, and 18 bases lay in between. Germline CDR1 reads MDHEN; CDR2 reads SYDVKM. The CDR3 runs to 15 residues. CDR3 protein: CASSKKMGGRYEQYF. CDR3 bases: TGTGCCAGCAGCAAAAAGATGGGGGGTCGCTACGAGCAGTACTTC.

The table lists this clonotype with many counts. The chain uses TRBV4-1 and TRBJ2-5; D call uncertain. The CDR3 sequence is 16 residues long. The V end lost 1 base, the J end lost 2 bases, and 14 bases lay between the germline ends. The V gene's germline CDR1 is MGHRA and CDR2 YSYEKL. In DNA, the CDR3 is TGCGCCAGCAGCCAAGGAGCACTAACTGATCAAGAGACCCAGTACTTC. Amino acids: CASSQGALTDQETQYF.

The chain carries TRBV6-2 or TRBV6-3 and TRBJ2-7; 9 bases line up with TRBD1. This CDR3 region has 14 residues. With V trimmed by 7 bases and J by 4 bases, 8 bases remained unmatched. Germline CDR1 reads MNHEY; CDR2 reads SVGEGT. The CDR3 DNA reads TGTGCCAGCACGTTCCGGGACAGGGTTTACGAGCAGTACTTC. Its translation: CASTFRDRVYEQYF.

CDR3 in DNA: TGCAGCGTTGAAGATCGTCGGGGCACAGTAACCAAAAACATTCAGTACTTC. It translates to CSVEDRRGTVTKNIQYF. This chain joins TRBV29-1 and TRBJ2-4; D is tentatively TRBD1 or TRBD2 (5 bases each). Germline values: CDR1 SQVTM, CDR2 ANQGSEA. This CDR3 spans 17 amino acids. Trimming stripped 0 bases from V and 2 bases from J, with 17 bases between.

The V gene is TRBV28, the J gene TRBJ1-3, with a possible D match to TRBD1 (5 bases). CDR1 is MDHEN, CDR2 SYDVKM, per germline. Trimming cost V 0 bases and J 3 bases, with 12 bases left between them. The CDR3 spans 16 residues. The CDR3 DNA is TGTGCCAGCAGTTTATGGGGGGGGGACGGTGGAAACACCATATATTTT. Protein: CASSLWGGDGGNTIYF.

This clonotype is deemed medium-sized. The chain joins TRBV5-5 to TRBJ2-1, with D perhaps matching TRBD1 or TRBD2 (5 bases each). Germline CDR1 reads SGHKS; CDR2 reads YYEKEE (reference sequence). This CDR3 is built from 12 residues. The ends were cut back, 2 bases at V and 7 bases at J, with 7 bases in the middle. The CDR3 DNA sequence: TGTGCCAGCAGCTTATGGGGGAATGAGCAGTTCTTC. Translating it yields CASSLWGNEQFF.

In its sample, this clonotype was seen a few times. The chain couples TRBV19 to TRBJ2-7; D not resolved. Trimming stripped 5 bases from V and 6 bases from J, with 8 bases between. Germline-derived CDR1 and CDR2 are LNHDA and SQIVND (reference sequence). The CDR3 runs 11 residues. The CDR3 loop reads CASSGLAEQYF. The CDR3 DNA reads TGTGCCAGTAGTGGGCTTGCCGAGCAGTACTTC.

This clonotype was seen many times. The rearrangement links TRBV7-2 to TRBJ2-2; D remains unclear. CDR3 length: 13 amino acids. V lost 2 bases to trimming and J lost 4 bases, with 5 bases between them. Germline CDR1 reads SGHTA; CDR2 reads FQGNSA. The CDR3: CASSLSSTGELFF. The CDR3 bases are TGTGCCAGCAGCTTATCCAGCACCGGGGAGCTGTTTTTT.

About this clonotype itself: The conserved phenylalanine or tryptophan normally closing the CDR3 is absent here, so this likely arose from a read error. The chain uses TRBV5-1 and TRBJ1-1, with 9 bases aligning to TRBD1. The CDR3 loop spans 14 amino acids. The V and J ends lost 4 bases and 2 bases, in that order; junction bases with no gene match: 3. Germline-derived CDR1 and CDR2 are SGHRS and YFSETQ. CDR3 bases: TGCGCCAGCAGCCAGGACAGGGGAAACACTGAAGCTTTCTCT. It is translated as CASSQDRGNTEAFS.

At least ten counts were recorded for this clonotype. This chain joins TRBV13 and TRBJ2-2, with TRBD2 identical over 12 bases. CDR3 length equals 24 residues. V shed 4 bases, J shed 0 bases, and the junction held 24 bases outside the gene matches. Germline lookup yields CDR1 PRHDT and CDR2 FYEKMQ (reference sequence). CDR3 sequence (DNA): TGTGCCAGCAGCTCGCAGGACACCCCAATTGAGGGACTAGCGGGCCAGTCGAACACCGGGGAGCTGTTTTTT. Protein sequence: CASSSQDTPIEGLAGQSNTGELFF.

In regard to this clonotype: The junction does not match germline at one end; this may be a read error. The rearrangement joins TRBV11-3 to TRBJ2-7, with D unresolved. This CDR3 is built from 14 residues. Looked up from germline, CDR1 is SGHNT and CDR2 is YENEEA. The CDR3: CASSFGDRTYEKYF. CDR3 nucleotides: TGTGCCAGCAGCTTTGGGGATAGGACCTACGAGAAGTACTTC. The full variable domain, rest sourced from reference TRBV11-3 and TRBJ2-7, is EAGVVQSPRYKIIEKKQPVAFWCNPISGHNTLYWYLQNLGQGPELLIRYENEEAVDDSQLPKDRFSAERLKGVDSTLKIQPAELGDSAVYLCASSFGDRTYEKYFGPGTRLTVT.

On this clonotype itself: A much larger clonotype is one base distant, so this may be a read error. The chain couples TRBV12-3 or TRBV12-4 to TRBJ2-1; no clear D gene. Trimming cost V 8 bases and J 6 bases, with 14 bases left between them. There are 13 residues in the CDR3. The DNA of the CDR3 is TGTGCCAGCGCCCTTCCGGTTTTCAATGAGCAGTTCTTC. Protein product: CASALPVFNEQFF.

This clonotype was observed many times. A single base separates this from a much larger clone, so it may be a read error. CDR3 in DNA: TGTGCCAGCACCCGGTTGGGGGGGGGGTACAATGAGCAGTTCTTC. Protein sequence: CASTRLGGGYNEQFF. The rearrangement joins TRBV9 to TRBJ2-1, with 7 nucleotides matching TRBD2. J lost 4 bases, V lost 6 bases, and 10 bases had no gene match. The CDR3 covers 15 residues. The germline V gene has CDR1 SGDLS and CDR2 YYNGEE.